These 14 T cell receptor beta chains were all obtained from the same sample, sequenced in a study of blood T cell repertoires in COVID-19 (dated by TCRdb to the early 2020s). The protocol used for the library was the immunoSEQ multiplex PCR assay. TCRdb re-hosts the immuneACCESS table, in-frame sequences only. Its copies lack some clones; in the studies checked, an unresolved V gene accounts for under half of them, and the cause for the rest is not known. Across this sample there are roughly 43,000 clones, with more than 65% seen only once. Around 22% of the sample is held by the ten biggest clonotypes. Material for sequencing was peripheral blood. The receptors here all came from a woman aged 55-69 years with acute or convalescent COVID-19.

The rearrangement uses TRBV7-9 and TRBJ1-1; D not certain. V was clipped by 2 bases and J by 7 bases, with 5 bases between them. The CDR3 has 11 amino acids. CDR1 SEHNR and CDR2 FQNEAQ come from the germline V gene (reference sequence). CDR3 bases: TGTGCCAGCAGCTTAAACGGTGAAGCTTTCTTT. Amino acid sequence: CASSLNGEAFF.

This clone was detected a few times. For the CDR3, the DNA is TGTGCCAGCAGTGGGCACGACAAGTACGCAACTAATGAAAAACTGTTTTTT. Protein product: CASSGHDKYATNEKLFF. The rearrangement uses TRBV25-1 and TRBJ1-4; the D is unclear. The CDR3 sequence is 17 residues long. Per the germline V gene, CDR1 is MGHDK and CDR2 is SYGVNS. V lost 4 bases to trimming and J lost 0 bases, with 15 bases between them. Full variable domain (outside the CDR3, taken from reference TRBV25-1 and TRBJ1-4): EADIYQTPRYLVIGTGKKITLECSQTMGHDKMYWYQQDPGMELHLIHYSYGVNSTEKGDLSSESTVSRIRTEHFPLTLESARPSHTSQYLCASSGHDKYATNEKLFFGSGTQLSVL.

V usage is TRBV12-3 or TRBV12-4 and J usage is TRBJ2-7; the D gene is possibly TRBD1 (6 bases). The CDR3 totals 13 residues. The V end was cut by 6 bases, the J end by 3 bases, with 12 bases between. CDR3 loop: CASRRGNLYEQYF. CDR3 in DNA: TGTGCCAGCAGGAGGGGGAACCTCTACGAGCAGTACTTC.

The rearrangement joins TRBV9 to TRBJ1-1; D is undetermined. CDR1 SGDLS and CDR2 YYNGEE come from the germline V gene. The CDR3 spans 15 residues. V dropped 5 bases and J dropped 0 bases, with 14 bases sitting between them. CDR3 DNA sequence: TGTGCCAGCAGTGTCGATGACATAATGAACACTGAAGCTTTCTTT. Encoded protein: CASSVDDIMNTEAFF.

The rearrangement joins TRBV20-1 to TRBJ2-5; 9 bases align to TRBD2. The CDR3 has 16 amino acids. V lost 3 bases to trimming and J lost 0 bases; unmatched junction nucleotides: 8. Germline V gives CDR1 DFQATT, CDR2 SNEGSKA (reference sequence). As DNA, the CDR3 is TGCAGTGCTAGTGATTTAGCGGGGGATAACCAAGAGACCCAGTACTTC. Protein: CSASDLAGDNQETQYF.

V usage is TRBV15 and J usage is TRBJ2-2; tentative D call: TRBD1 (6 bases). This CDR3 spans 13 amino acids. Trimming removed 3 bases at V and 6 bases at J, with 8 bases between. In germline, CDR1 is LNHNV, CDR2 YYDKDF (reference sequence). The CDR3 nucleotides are TGTGCCACCAGCAGTACAGGGTCCGGGGAGCTGTTTTTT. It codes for CATSSTGSGELFF.

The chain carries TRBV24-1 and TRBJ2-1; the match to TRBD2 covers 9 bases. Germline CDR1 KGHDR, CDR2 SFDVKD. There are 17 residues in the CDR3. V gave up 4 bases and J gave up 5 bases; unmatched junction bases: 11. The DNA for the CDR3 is TGTGCCACCAGTGACCCCCCGCGGGGGGGTAGGAACAATGAGCAGTTCTTC. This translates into CATSDPPRGGRNNEQFF.

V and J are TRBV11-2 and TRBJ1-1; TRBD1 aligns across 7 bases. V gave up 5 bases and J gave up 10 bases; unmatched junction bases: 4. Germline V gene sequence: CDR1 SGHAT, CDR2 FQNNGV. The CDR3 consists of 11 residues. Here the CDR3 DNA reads TGTGCCAGCAGCCGAGGGGGCCCAGCTTTCTTT. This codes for CASSRGGPAFF.

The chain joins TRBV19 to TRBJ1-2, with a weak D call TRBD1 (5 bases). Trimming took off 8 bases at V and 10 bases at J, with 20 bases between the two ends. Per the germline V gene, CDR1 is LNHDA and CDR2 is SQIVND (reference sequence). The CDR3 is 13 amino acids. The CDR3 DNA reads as TGTGCCAGTGCCCCTAAGACAGAACTTGACTACACCTTC. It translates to CASAPKTELDYTF.

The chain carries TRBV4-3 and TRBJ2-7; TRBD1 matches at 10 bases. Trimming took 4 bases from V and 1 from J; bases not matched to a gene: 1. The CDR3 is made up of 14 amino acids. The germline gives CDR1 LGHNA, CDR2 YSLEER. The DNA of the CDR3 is TGCGCCAGCAGCCCGGGACAGGGGTCCTACGAGCAGTACTTC. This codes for CASSPGQGSYEQYF.

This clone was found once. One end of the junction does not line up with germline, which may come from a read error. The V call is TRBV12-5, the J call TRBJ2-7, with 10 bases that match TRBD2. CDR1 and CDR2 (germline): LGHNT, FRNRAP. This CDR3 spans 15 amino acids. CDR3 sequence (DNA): TGTGCTAGTTGTTTTAATAGCGGGGGGTCCTACGAGCAGTACTTC. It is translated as CASCFNSGGSYEQYF.

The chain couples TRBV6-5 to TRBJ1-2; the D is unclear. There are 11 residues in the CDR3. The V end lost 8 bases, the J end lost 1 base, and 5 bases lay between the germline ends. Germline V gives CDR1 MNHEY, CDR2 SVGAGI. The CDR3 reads CASSFNYGYTF. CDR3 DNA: TGTGCCAGCTCGTTTAACTATGGCTACACCTTC.

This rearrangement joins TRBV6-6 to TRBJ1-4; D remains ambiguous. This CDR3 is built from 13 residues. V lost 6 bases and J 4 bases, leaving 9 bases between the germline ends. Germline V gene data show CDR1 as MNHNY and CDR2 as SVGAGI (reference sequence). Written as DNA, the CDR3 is TGTGCCAGCAGACTCGGGGATAATGAAAAACTGTTTTTT. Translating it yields CASRLGDNEKLFF.

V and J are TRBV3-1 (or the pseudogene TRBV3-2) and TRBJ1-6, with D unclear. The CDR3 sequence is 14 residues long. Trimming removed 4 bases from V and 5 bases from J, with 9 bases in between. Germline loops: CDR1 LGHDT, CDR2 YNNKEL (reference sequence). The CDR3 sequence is CASSPELNNSPLHF. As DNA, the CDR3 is TGTGCCAGCAGCCCAGAGTTAAATAATTCACCCCTCCACTTT.